The sequence of this TCR beta chain was determined in a study of control samples from healthy donors and cancer patients (dated by TCRdb to the early 2020s). The protocol used for the library was the immunoSEQ multiplex PCR assay. TCRdb holds this immuneACCESS table with in-frame rearrangements only. Some clones are missing; in checked studies, unresolved V genes explain under half, and the rest has no known cause. The table for this sample lists about 150,000 clones; approximately 90% of them were counted only once. The ten top clones hold 0.68% of the sample. As concerns this clone: Its antigen target is currently unknown. No clone much larger than this one lies a single base away; base qualities are absent.

This TCR was sampled from a woman aged 30 to 39 in good health. Sequenced: blood.

The nucleotide sequence is given as TGTGCCAGCAGCTCCTTTGCGTCAGGCGAGCAGTACTTC. It translates to CASSSFASGEQYF. The chain is made from TRBV7-9 and TRBJ2-7; the D gene identity is not certain. Measured from the cysteine to the phenylalanine, the CDR3 is 13 residues long. Left in the record is the CDR3 DNA by itself, 39 bases read in frame from the first base. The germline V gene (reference sequence) provides CDR1 SEHNR and CDR2 FQNEAQ. The V end loses 4 bases and the J end loses 6 bases, and a stretch of 13 bases separates them. Reference TRBV7-9 and TRBJ2-7 proteins supply the regions before and after the CDR3; the full variable domain is: DTGVSQNPRHKITKRGQNVTFRCDPISEHNRLYWYRQTLGQGPEFLTYFQNEAQLEKSRLLSDRFSAERPKGSFSTLEIQRTEQGDSAMYLCASSSFASGEQYFGPGTRLTVT.